This T cell receptor (beta chain) appears in the sequencing data of a study of control samples from healthy donors and cancer patients. The table came from immunoSEQ multiplex PCR; TCRdb's copy has only in-frame clones and leaves some out. Here the sample spans about 140,000 clones, approximately 94% being singletons. The CDR3 has 16 amino acids. After removal of 3 bases from V and 3 bases from J, the junction contained 4 bases not matched to a gene. The germline gives CDR1 PRHDT, CDR2 FYEKMQ (reference sequence). The gene calls are TRBV13 and TRBJ2-1; 11 bases align to TRBD1. The source of this sequence is a man aged 35 to 55 in good health. The sequenced sample was blood. The CDR3 nucleotides are TGTGCCAGCAGCTTGTCCGGGACAGGGGGCTACAATGAGCAGTTCTTC. It codes for CASSLSGTGGYNEQFF.